Listed here is a single T cell receptor (beta chain). The antigen it recognizes is unknown. Base quality data are lacking; no much larger clone is found one base away. TCR beta chain sequences were generated from genomic DNA using the immunoSEQ assay. Turning to the authors' computational methods: CDR3 sequences not starting with the conserved framework cysteine at position 104 were manually removed. To get clonality, the normalized Shannon's Diversity Index was subtracted from one, giving values from 0 (maximal diversity) to 1 (oligoclonal). Chi-squared comparison-of-proportions tests were used to check whether the frequency of the same CDR3 differed between samples, for example brain versus blood. Public clonotypes were found by searching immuneACCESS, and the VDJdb browser was used to assess similarity to known antiviral clonotypes. TCRdb holds this immuneACCESS table with in-frame rearrangements only. Some clones are missing; in checked studies, unresolved V genes explain under half, and the rest has no known cause. That table gives V, J and clone size, and the DNA gave D and trimming. The sample table records 340,000 or so clones; roughly 93% of these occur just once. The top ten hold 5.7% of the sample.

The time point label for this specimen denotes: blood from clinic visit 5 months post-surgery; TSC patient then seizure free. The surgery cases with the highest brain T cell transcript signatures were chosen for TCR beta chain sequencing of brain tissue, and also of blood when blood was available. Patients had been treated with at least one anti-epileptic drug before surgery. TCR-sequenced patients were children with drug-resistant epilepsy due to tuberous sclerosis complex, focal cortical dysplasia, Rasmussen encephalitis or hemimegalencephaly. The Monarch genomic DNA purification kit was used to extract bulk genomic DNA from unsorted brain tissue and from whole blood. For CDR1 and CDR2, the germline V gene lists SQVTM and ANQGSEA. The V end gives up 3 bases and the J end 4 bases, leaving 9 bases in the junction not matched to a gene. Including cysteine and phenylalanine, the CDR3 has 14 amino acids. Only the CDR3 portion is preserved as DNA: 42 bases, with reading frame beginning at the first base.

This sample was included in a study of brain T cells in children with intractable seizures listed by TCRdb under 2021. Describing the broader study: Resected brain tissue from 53 pediatric epilepsy surgery cases was initially screened for immune gene transcripts with a NanoString immunology panel. Among the roughly twelve selected surgery cases, eight also had pre-surgery blood sequenced, leaving four with brain tissue only. Study-level results and caveats: Viral specificity was inferred solely from CDR3 sequence similarity, and the HCMV serostatus of the patients was not known. Because pre- and post-surgery blood were sequenced to different depths, clones absent from the pre-surgery sample may reflect undersampling.

The source material was peripheral blood, sampled 5 to 6 months after surgery. The receptor was isolated from a boy under three years old with tuberous sclerosis and intractable seizures. The receptor chain draws on TRBV29-1 and TRBJ2-7; 7 central bases correspond to TRBD2. At the DNA level, the sequence is TGCAGCGTTGAGGGGCTAGCGGACACATACGAGCAGTACTTC. Translation gives CSVEGLADTYEQYF.